The clone carrying this T cell receptor beta chain appeared a few times. Its matching antigen is unknown. TCR alpha and TCR beta cDNA libraries with sample barcodes and UMIs came from 5'RACE using constant-segment primers. TCRdb processed the 5' RACE reads anew with MiXCR; each CDR3 protein has one entry. Of 300,000 to 400,000 distinct CDR3 sequences listed, around 13% are singletons. The sample is drawn from a study of T-cell memory formation after mild COVID-19. Study findings and constraints: CD4+ contracting clones were mainly CM and EM; CD8+ ones, EMRA. Proof of SARS-CoV-2 specificity was absent for the second-wave clones that crested on day 37.

The source material was PBMCs or a T cell subset sorted from them (not recorded which). This TCR derives from a man between 18 and 35 years old who had mild COVID-19 (a few samples of this study predate the infection). Cell type and time point are not known.

The CDR3 coding sequence is TGTGCCAGCAGTTACGGGTCTCATCAAGAGACCCAGTACTTC. It codes for CASSYGSHQETQYF. This rearrangement joins TRBV6-2 or TRBV6-3 to TRBJ2-5; D not certain. The CDR3 spans 14 residues. CDR1 is MNHEY and CDR2 is SVGEGT in the germline V gene. Between the trimmed V and J ends, which lost 2 bases and 2 bases, there was a span of 9 bases.